One sample yielded the 16 T cell receptor beta chains listed below, sequenced in a study of blood T cell repertoires in COVID-19. Data came from immunoSEQ multiplex PCR; TCRdb stores just in-frame clones and leaves some out. In the table there are approximately 70,000 clones, 86% of which are singletons. The material sequenced was peripheral blood. Source of these receptors: a man between 65 and 79 years old with active COVID-19.

The gene calls are TRBV7-9 and TRBJ2-6; D call uncertain. Germline V CDR1 and CDR2: SEHNR, FQNEAQ (reference sequence). Trimming left V 5 bases short and J 0 bases short, with 8 bases between. This CDR3 has 15 amino acids. The CDR3 sequence: CASSPGGSGANVLTF. The DNA for the CDR3 is TGTGCCAGCAGCCCGGGTGGCTCTGGGGCCAACGTCCTGACTTTC. Full variable domain (rest looked up from reference TRBV7-9 and TRBJ2-6): DTGVSQNPRHKITKRGQNVTFRCDPISEHNRLYWYRQTLGQGPEFLTYFQNEAQLEKSRLLSDRFSAERPKGSFSTLEIQRTEQGDSAMYLCASSPGGSGANVLTFGAGSRLTVL.

The CDR3 loop reads CASRMGLAGVYEQYF. CDR3 in DNA: TGTGCCAGCAGGATGGGACTAGCGGGAGTGTACGAGCAGTACTTC. The chain couples TRBV28 to TRBJ2-7; 14 nucleotides align to TRBD2. The CDR3 has 15 amino acids. V shed 6 bases, J shed 4 bases, and the junction held 5 bases outside the gene matches. Germline values: CDR1 MDHEN, CDR2 SYDVKM.

The chain links TRBV7-3 to TRBJ2-2, with a possible D match to TRBD2 (6 bases). The V end was cut by 3 bases, the J end by 2 bases, with 7 bases between. From germline, CDR1 is SGHTA and CDR2 FQGTGA. This CDR3 has 14 residues. The CDR3 region is CASSLGLNTGELFF. In DNA, the CDR3 is TGTGCCAGCAGCTTGGGACTTAACACCGGGGAGCTGTTTTTT.

The V gene is TRBV6-4, the J gene TRBJ2-2; D possibly corresponds to TRBD1 (5 bases). Germline assignment: CDR1 MRHNA and CDR2 SNTAGT. This CDR3 is 14 amino acids long. In DNA form, the CDR3 reads TGTTCCCGCGAGTCCAGGGTGGGCACCGGGGAGCTGTTTTTT. Protein: CSRESRVGTGELFF.

The rearrangement uses TRBV5-4 and TRBJ2-5, with 9 bases that match TRBD1. The CDR3 totals 15 residues. The V gene end was trimmed by 1 base and the J gene end by 5 bases; junction bases not matched to a gene: 6. In germline, CDR1 is SGHNT, CDR2 YYREEE (reference sequence). CDR3: CASSLLDRGAETQYF. The DNA for the CDR3 is TGTGCCAGCAGCTTGTTGGACAGGGGCGCTGAGACCCAGTACTTC.

The genes are TRBV7-2 and TRBJ1-3; maybe TRBD1 (6 bases). Trimming left V 3 bases short and J 4 bases short, with 13 bases between. Germline V gene data show CDR1 as SGHTA and CDR2 as FQGNSA. The length of the CDR3 is 15 residues. CDR3 DNA: TGTGCCAGCAGCTTGAGCTGGGGGCGCGGAAACACCATATATTTT. It specifies CASSLSWGRGNTIYF.

CDR3 nucleotide sequence: TGTGCCTGGAGGGGCGGGGTGAATTCACCCCTCCACTTT. Its protein product is CAWRGGVNSPLHF. The chain has TRBV30 and TRBJ1-6; no clear D. The CDR3 is 13 amino acids. V shed 3 bases and J shed 7 bases, with 10 bases lying between them. CDR1 is GTSNPN, CDR2 SVGIG, per germline (reference sequence).

This chain uses TRBV15 with TRBJ2-5, with 13 bases matching TRBD2. Germline-derived CDR1 and CDR2 are LNHNV and YYDKDF (reference sequence). The CDR3 covers 21 residues. With 0 bases clipped from V and 5 bases from J, the junction kept 18 bases outside the gene matches. CDR3 in DNA: TGTGCCACCAGCAGAGATTATCCCCCCACCACTAGCGGGAGGGCGATGGAGACCCAGTACTTC. Its protein is CATSRDYPPTTSGRAMETQYF.

The V and J genes are TRBV5-1 and TRBJ2-1, with 11 bases identical to TRBD2. The CDR3 has 17 residues. V lost 1 base to trimming and J lost 0 bases; unmatched junction nucleotides: 3. Looked up from germline, CDR1 is SGHRS and CDR2 is YFSETQ. The CDR3 DNA reads as TGCGCCAGCAGCTTGACTAGCGGGAGCCGCTCCTACAATGAGCAGTTCTTC. It translates to CASSLTSGSRSYNEQFF.

The chain combines TRBV5-1 with TRBJ1-4; D is unresolved. The CDR3 is 13 residues long. V was pared by 3 bases and J by 7 bases, with 10 bases between. The germline CDR1 and CDR2 sequences are SGHRS and YFSETQ. CDR3 protein: CASSSLSGEKLFF. As DNA, the CDR3 is TGCGCCAGCAGCTCCCTATCGGGTGAAAAACTGTTTTTT.

CDR3 in amino acids: CASSPRTGDTGELFF. CDR3 in DNA: TGCGCCAGCAGCCCCCGGACAGGGGACACCGGGGAGCTGTTTTTT. V is TRBV5-1 and J is TRBJ2-2, with TRBD1 identical over 9 bases. V gave up 4 bases and J gave up 3 bases; unmatched junction bases: 4. The CDR3 extends over 15 amino acids. The V gene's germline CDR1 is SGHRS and CDR2 YFSETQ.

The chain combines TRBV7-3 with TRBJ2-1, with D possibly TRBD1 on 5 matching bases. Germline V gene data show CDR1 as SGHTA and CDR2 as FQGTGA. The CDR3 has 16 amino acids. V gave up 5 bases and J gave up 7 bases, with 21 bases separating them. DNA of the CDR3: TGTGCCAGCAGCCTTCGTGCGCCCGGCGCAGGGAATGAGCAGTTCTTC. It codes for CASSLRAPGAGNEQFF. Full variable domain (rest looked up from reference TRBV7-3 and TRBJ2-1): GAGVSQTPSNKVTEKGKYVELRCDPISGHTALYWYRQSLGQGPEFLIYFQGTGAADDSGLPNDRFFAVRPEGSVSTLKIQRTERGDSAVYLCASSLRAPGAGNEQFFGPGTRLTVL.

The chain is built from TRBV6-5 and TRBJ2-3; 7 nucleotides agree with TRBD2. The germline V gene has CDR1 MNHEY and CDR2 SVGAGI. The CDR3 covers 13 residues. The ends lost 10 bases at V and 4 bases at J; junction bases unmatched: 8. CDR3 in DNA: TGTGCCACCGGGCGGGGGTCCGCAGATACGCAGTATTTT. Translating gives CATGRGSADTQYF.

This clone was seen once. The rearrangement joins TRBV3-1 (or the pseudogene TRBV3-2) to TRBJ2-3; D is possibly TRBD1 (6 bases). Germline V gives CDR1 LGHDT, CDR2 YNNKEL (reference sequence). This CDR3 has 14 residues. The ends were cut back, 1 base at V and 3 bases at J, with 8 bases in the middle. CDR3 region: CASSQGGRTDTQYF. The CDR3 DNA is TGTGCCAGCAGCCAAGGGGGGCGTACAGATACGCAGTATTTT.

V usage is TRBV19 and J usage is TRBJ1-1, with a weak D call TRBD1 (5 bases). The V gene lost 3 bases and the J gene lost 1 base, with 9 bases spanning the gap. The CDR3 consists of 14 residues. Germline CDR1 is LNHDA and CDR2 is SQIVND (reference sequence). CDR3 sequence reads: CASSMAGPNTEAFF. CDR3 bases: TGTGCCAGTAGTATGGCAGGGCCGAACACTGAAGCTTTCTTT.

This chain connects TRBV24-1 to TRBJ2-7, with a tentative D call TRBD2 (5 bases). Trimming stripped 5 bases from V and 0 bases from J, with 19 bases between. CDR3 length equals 17 residues. In germline, CDR1 is KGHDR, CDR2 SFDVKD. The CDR3 region is CATSGGATRGGSYEQYF. The CDR3 DNA sequence: TGTGCCACCAGTGGGGGAGCCACTAGAGGAGGCTCCTACGAGCAGTACTTC.